The clone carrying this TCR beta chain rates as medium-sized. The antigen is unknown. This record belongs to a study of HIV-infected patients and healthy controls. Whole blood was used without fractionation, so all unsorted peripheral T cells were included. Findings and caveats of the study: Size-matching overweighted rare events from HIV-infected data when comparing patients with controls. HIV-infected patients and controls differed significantly in mean usage of eight alpha and eight beta V genes.

Alpha and beta constant-region primers primed reverse transcription of 500 to 550 ng RNA. Alpha and beta chain libraries were made separately by chain-specific third strand synthesis with multiplexing indices. One entry per CDR3 protein, called by TCRdb with MiXCR from the 5' RACE reads. The sample carries 6,000 to 8,500 distinct CDR3 sequences, around 8.3% recorded once. Trimming at V came to 0 bases and at J to 5 bases, leaving 4 bases not matched to a gene. This CDR3 is 14 amino acids long. The germline V gene encodes CDR1 SGHRS and CDR2 YFSETQ. The genes are TRBV5-1 and TRBJ2-7; TRBD1 matches 8 bases. The receptor was isolated from an adult with HIV infection. The sequenced sample was blood, obtained before antiretroviral therapy. This chain's CDR3 is CASSLGTGFNEQYF. The CDR3 bases are TGCGCCAGCAGCTTGGGGACAGGGTTCAACGAGCAGTACTTC.